The rows below give T cell receptor beta chains drawn from one sample of a study of blood T cell repertoires in COVID-19. The data were produced by immunoSEQ multiplex PCR, yet TCRdb's version contains in-frame clones alone and is incomplete. The table has 85,000 to 100,000 clones, almost 90% seen once; the top ten hold around 2%. What was sequenced was peripheral blood. Receptors were obtained from a man aged 50-60 years with COVID-19, enrolled during active disease. CDR3s include the opening cysteine and the closing phenylalanine or tryptophan. A D gene is named only where the DNA matches it firmly. Not every row has a clone size; where given, it reads once, few, many or a size class.

TRBV6-6	.	TRBJ2-7	.	TGTGCCAGCAGCTCCAATCGTAGGACAGATGGTGACGAGCAGTACTTC	CASSSNRRTDGDEQYF
TRBV2	TRBD1	TRBJ2-3	.	TGTGCCAGCAGTGAGGGCTTCCAGGGGGTAGATACGCAGTATTTT	CASSEGFQGVDTQYF
TRBV7-9	TRBD1	TRBJ2-1	.	TGTGCCAGCAGCTTAGGTTGGGACAGCGACAATGAGCAGTTCTTC	CASSLGWDSDNEQFF
TRBV5-1	TRBD1	TRBJ1-2	.	TGCGCCAGCAGCTTGGGGGAGACAGGGAACGATGGCTACACCTTC	CASSLGETGNDGYTF
TRBV28	TRBD1	TRBJ1-5	.	TGTGCCAGCAGCCGCGATCCGGGACAGAAAAGTAGCAATCAGCCCCAGCATTTT	CASSRDPGQKSSNQPQHF
TRBV6-5	TRBD1	TRBJ1-5	.	TGTGCCAGCAGCTCGGGCGGACAGGGGTATCAGCCCCAGCATTTT	CASSSGGQGYQPQHF
TRBV20-1	TRBD1	TRBJ2-2	.	TGCAGTGCTGGTGACAGGGTGAGGGAGCTGTTTTTT	CSAGDRVRELFF
TRBV7-7	.	TRBJ1-2	.	TGTGCTAGCAGCTTAGGCTTGGTCAGGGCCAGATATGGCTACACCTTC	CASSLGLVRARYGYTF
TRBV2	TRBD1	TRBJ1-1	.	TGTGCCAGCATACTCACAGGGGGGGGAACTGAAGCTTTCTTT	CASILTGGGTEAFF
TRBV7-2	.	TRBJ2-1	once	TGTGCCAGCAGCTCGGGACTTCTACCCAATGAGCAGTTCTTC	CASSSGLLPNEQFF
TRBV10-2	.	TRBJ1-4	.	TGCGCCAGCAGTGAGAGGGGCGGGGAGGAAAAACTGTTTTTT	CASSERGGEEKLFF
TRBV29-1	TRBD2	TRBJ2-3	.	TGCAGCGTCGGGTGGACTAGCGGGGGCCTAACGGGGGGCACAGATACGCAGTATTTT	CSVGWTSGGLTGGTDTQYF
TRBV2	.	TRBJ1-1	few	TGTGCCAGCAGTGAACACGCTGGGCTCACTGAAGCTTTCTTT	CASSEHAGLTEAFF
TRBV6-6	TRBD2	TRBJ2-7	.	TGTGCCAGCCGTCTAGCGGGGGACTACGAGCAGTACTTC	CASRLAGDYEQYF
TRBV6-5	TRBD1	TRBJ1-5	many	TGTGCCAGCAGTACGCGGACAGGGGATCAGCCCCAGCATTTT	CASSTRTGDQPQHF
TRBV5-4	.	TRBJ1-2	.	TGTGCCAGCAGAGCCCCCGGGACAACTAACTATGGCTACACCTTC	CASRAPGTTNYGYTF
TRBV3-1/TRBV3-2	.	TRBJ2-5	.	TGTGCCAGCAGCCATGGACACCTCCAAGAGACCCAGTACTTC	CASSHGHLQETQYF
TRBV11-3	TRBD2	TRBJ2-2	.	TGTGCCAGCAGCTCGGGACTAGTCTCTGCCGGGGAGCTGTTTTTT	CASSSGLVSAGELFF
TRBV7-6	.	TRBJ1-4	.	TGTGCCAGCAGCCTAGGACAGCTTGAAAAACTGTTTTTT	CASSLGQLEKLFF
TRBV7-8	.	TRBJ1-5	.	TGTGCCAGCAGCTTAGAACAGGGTAGGAGGAATCAGCCCCAGCATTTT	CASSLEQGRRNQPQHF
TRBV3-1/TRBV3-2	.	TRBJ2-5	.	TGTGCCAGCAGCCAAGCATGGAGTAGAGAGACCCAGTACTTC	CASSQAWSRETQYF
TRBV5-1	.	TRBJ1-1	.	TGCGCCAGCAGGGCAGGACTCATGAACACTGAAGCTTTCTTT	CASRAGLMNTEAFF
TRBV7-2	.	TRBJ2-5	once	TGTGCCAGCAGCTTAGCCGCGACTAGGTTGGAGACCCAGTACTTC	CASSLAATRLETQYF
TRBV23-1	TRBD1	TRBJ1-4	.	TGCGCCAGCAATCCGGACAGGTCCTGTTGGGGTGAAAAACTGTTTTTT	CASNPDRSCWGEKLFF
TRBV19	.	TRBJ1-3	.	TGTGCCAGTAGTTTGGTACGGGTGGCTGGAAACACCATATATTTT	CASSLVRVAGNTIYF
TRBV7-8	.	TRBJ1-5	.	TGTGCCAGCAGCTTAGAGGGGAAGCAGCCCCAGCATTTT	CASSLEGKQPQHF
TRBV5-4	.	TRBJ1-2	.	TGTGCCAGCAGCCATATACCGGGACAAAGTAACTATGGCTACACCTTC	CASSHIPGQSNYGYTF
TRBV29-1	TRBD1	TRBJ1-5	.	TGCAGCGTGACAGGGGTTGGCAATCAGCCCCAGCATTTT	CSVTGVGNQPQHF
TRBV2	TRBD1	TRBJ2-2	few	TGTGCCAGCAGGATCCAGACAGGGTCCACCGGGGAGCTGTTTTTT	CASRIQTGSTGELFF
TRBV5-1	.	TRBJ2-7	.	TGCGCCAGCAGCTTAACAGGGAAGGACTACGAGCAGTACTTC	CASSLTGKDYEQYF
TRBV2	TRBD1	TRBJ2-2	.	TGTGCCAGCCGGGAACAGGGGGCGATATCTGGGGAGCTGTTTTTT	CASREQGAISGELFF
TRBV28	TRBD1	TRBJ1-4	.	TGTGCCAGCAGTTTGGCAGGGGGTGTCGGAAATGAAAAACTGTTTTTT	CASSLAGGVGNEKLFF
TRBV6-5	.	TRBJ1-5	.	TGTGCCAGCAGTTATGGCGGAGGCTTTGGTCAGCCCCAGCATTTT	CASSYGGGFGQPQHF
TRBV28	.	TRBJ1-1	.	TGTGCCAGCAGTCCTCTAGGGACATTTGAAGAAGCTTTCTTT	CASSPLGTFEEAFF
TRBV11-2	TRBD2	TRBJ2-1	once	TGTGCCAGCAGCTTAGAAATAGCGGGGGGCTCCTACAATGAGCAGTTCTTC	CASSLEIAGGSYNEQFF
TRBV4-2	TRBD2	TRBJ2-1	.	TGTGCCAGCAGCCAAGACGGCAGCGGGGGATACAATGAGCAGTTCTTC	CASSQDGSGGYNEQFF
TRBV5-1	.	TRBJ2-7	.	TGCGCCAGCAGAAGAGGATACGAGCAGTACTTC	CASRRGYEQYF
TRBV6-4	.	TRBJ2-1	.	TGTGCCAGCAGTCTTTCACAGGGTCATGAGCAGTTCTTC	CASSLSQGHEQFF
TRBV5-5	.	TRBJ1-5	.	TGTGCCAGCAGCTTGGGGGAGACAGGCGGATATAGCAATCAGCCCCAGCATTTT	CASSLGETGGYSNQPQHF
TRBV27	.	TRBJ1-1	.	TGTGCCAGCATCCTGGCGGGGGGCACTGAAGCTTTCTTT	CASILAGGTEAFF
TRBV6-5	.	TRBJ1-2	.	TGTGCCAGCAGTTACCCATTGGGGGGTAGAATGATTGGCTACACCTTC	CASSYPLGGRMIGYTF
TRBV5-1	TRBD1	TRBJ1-3	few	TGCGCCAGCAGCTTAACCGGGACAGCGAGCTCTGGAAACACCATATATTTT	CASSLTGTASSGNTIYF
TRBV27	TRBD1	TRBJ2-7	.	TGTGCCAGCAGACCCGGGACAGGGGCCTACGAGCAGTACTTC	CASRPGTGAYEQYF
TRBV28	.	TRBJ2-2	.	TGTGCCAGCAGTATAGTCCTGGGGGCGGGGAACACCGGGGAGCTGTTTTTT	CASSIVLGAGNTGELFF